The 26 T cell receptor beta chains listed next were all sequenced from one sample in a study of lymphopenia after photon versus proton radiotherapy (dated by TCRdb to the late 2010s). Libraries were made using the immunoSEQ multiplex PCR assay. TCRdb took this table from immuneACCESS and kept in-frame rearrangements with V and J called. Such tables lack part of the clones; where checked against another copy, unresolved V genes explain under half of the gap, and the rest is unexplained. This sample holds about 83,000 clones; around 80% were observed only once. The top ten clones comprise 1.3% to 1.5% of the sample. The specimen was peripheral blood, collected from a patient treated with proton-based radiotherapy. The source of these receptors is a man in his fifties or sixties with pancreatic cancer.

Comment on this clone: Other DNA variants within this sample encode the same CDR3. The chain uses TRBV5-1 and TRBJ2-5, with D perhaps matching TRBD2 (6 bases). Trimming pared 0 bases from V and 4 bases from J, leaving 7 bases between. This CDR3 comprises 13 residues. Germline-derived CDR1 and CDR2 are SGHRS and YFSETQ. The CDR3 DNA reads as TGCGCCAGCAGCTTGGGGGGAGGAGAGACCCAGTACTTC. It codes for CASSLGGGETQYF.

This chain links TRBV11-2 with TRBJ2-2, with 8 bases lining up with TRBD2. The J segment lost 6 bases and the V segment lost 2 bases, leaving 8 bases of the junction unmatched. Looked up from germline, CDR1 is SGHAT and CDR2 is FQNNGV. CDR3 size: 16 residues. This chain's CDR3 is CASSLNGRAFPGELFF. CDR3 coding DNA: TGTGCCAGCAGCTTAAACGGGAGGGCATTCCCCGGGGAGCTGTTTTTT.

This rearrangement joins TRBV7-9 to TRBJ2-3, with 13 positions matching TRBD2. Germline lookup yields CDR1 SEHNR and CDR2 FQNEAQ (reference sequence). V lost 4 bases, J lost 4 bases, and 2 bases stayed unmatched. CDR3 size: 15 residues. Here the CDR3 DNA reads TGTGCCAGCAGCTCGGGACTAGCGGGACCAGATACGCAGTATTTT. This gives the protein CASSSGLAGPDTQYF. Drawing the rest from reference TRBV7-9 and TRBJ2-3, the complete variable domain is DTGVSQNPRHKITKRGQNVTFRCDPISEHNRLYWYRQTLGQGPEFLTYFQNEAQLEKSRLLSDRFSAERPKGSFSTLEIQRTEQGDSAMYLCASSSGLAGPDTQYFGPGTRLTVL.

Comments on this clone: This specimen includes other DNA sequences encoding the same CDR3. This chain connects TRBV6-5 to TRBJ2-7, with D unresolved. The V and J ends lost 6 bases and 3 bases respectively, with 6 bases between them. This CDR3 spans 11 amino acids. Per the germline V gene, CDR1 is MNHEY and CDR2 is SVGAGI. CDR3 region: CASRGVYEQYF. CDR3 coding DNA: TGTGCCAGCAGAGGCGTCTACGAGCAGTACTTC.

This sequence joins TRBV7-9 and TRBJ2-7; 12 bases match TRBD2. The CDR3 length is 16 residues. The V gene end was trimmed by 6 bases and the J gene end by 1 base; junction bases not matched to a gene: 7. Germline CDR1 reads SEHNR; CDR2 reads FQNEAQ (reference sequence). CDR3 bases: TGTGCCAGCAGTCCGTCCGGGACTAGCGGGTCCTACGAGCAGTACTTC. Translation: CASSPSGTSGSYEQYF.

This chain uses TRBV11-2 with TRBJ2-7, with unresolved D. The CDR3 totals 15 residues. Per the germline V gene, CDR1 is SGHAT and CDR2 is FQNNGV. The ends were cut back, 2 bases at V and 6 bases at J, with 17 bases in the middle. CDR3 sequence reads: CASSLIGLGLSEQYF. The CDR3 nucleotides are TGTGCCAGCAGCTTAATCGGCTTGGGCTTAAGCGAGCAGTACTTC.

The chain recombines TRBV6-1 with TRBJ1-5, with D unresolved. In germline, CDR1 is MNHNS, CDR2 SASEGT. The CDR3 loop spans 13 amino acids. V lost 4 bases and J 3 bases, leaving 7 bases between the germline ends. The DNA for the CDR3 is TGTGCCAGCAGTGGGGTTGACAATCAGCCCCAGCATTTT. Its protein is CASSGVDNQPQHF.

The V and J genes are TRBV5-6 and TRBJ2-5, with unresolved D. With 4 bases removed from V and 4 bases from J, the gap between germline ends came to 11 bases. The CDR3 has 13 amino acids. Per the germline V gene, CDR1 is SGHDT and CDR2 is YYEEEE. CDR3 nucleotide sequence: TGTGCCAGCAGCCCCAACCATGGAGAGACCCAGTACTTC. It encodes CASSPNHGETQYF.

The chain uses TRBV5-8 and TRBJ2-5; 15 positions match TRBD2. The trim removed 4 bases at V and 1 base at J, leaving 2 bases unmatched. The germline V gene has CDR1 SGHTS and CDR2 YDEGEE. This CDR3 contains 16 residues. CDR3 region: CASSRTSGRAQETQYF. The CDR3 DNA follows: TGTGCCAGCAGCAGGACTAGCGGGAGGGCCCAAGAGACCCAGTACTTC.

This rearrangement joins TRBV7-2 to TRBJ1-6, with unresolved D. Trimming took off 3 bases at V and 4 bases at J, with 10 bases between the two ends. This CDR3 region has 15 residues. CDR1 and CDR2 from the germline V gene are SGHTA and FQGNSA. The CDR3 DNA reads TGTGCCAGCAGCTTCTCTTCAGATTATAATTCACCCCTCCACTTT. Protein sequence: CASSFSSDYNSPLHF.

The chain couples TRBV5-6 to TRBJ1-2, with unresolved D. The CDR3 extends over 13 amino acids. Germline values: CDR1 SGHDT, CDR2 YYEEEE. The ends were cut back, 2 bases at V and 1 base at J, with 6 bases in the middle. DNA for the CDR3: TGTGCCAGCAGCTTCGGCAGTAACTATGGCTACACCTTC. This translates into CASSFGSNYGYTF.

The J gene is TRBJ2-1, the V gene TRBV4-2, with 7 bases lining up with TRBD1. Germline V gene sequence: CDR1 LGHNA, CDR2 YNFKEQ. The CDR3 runs 16 residues. V lost 0 bases, J lost 0 bases, and 2 bases stayed unmatched. The DNA for the CDR3 is TGTGCCAGCAGCCAAGAGGCAGGGGGCTCCTACAATGAGCAGTTCTTC. Its translation is CASSQEAGGSYNEQFF.

The chain is built from TRBV28 and TRBJ1-4; D gene uncertain. V was clipped by 4 bases and J by 6 bases, with 21 bases between them. Germline V gene sequence: CDR1 MDHEN, CDR2 SYDVKM. The CDR3 has 17 residues. The CDR3 spells CASSSYLGPAGDEKLFF. DNA of the CDR3: TGTGCCAGCAGTTCTTATTTGGGCCCCGCGGGCGATGAAAAACTGTTTTTT.

The chain is built from TRBV28 and TRBJ2-7; 8 bases map to TRBD2. The CDR3 spans 13 residues. J gave up 7 bases and V 5 bases, and 7 bases lay outside the gene matches. Germline loops: CDR1 MDHEN, CDR2 SYDVKM. CDR3 region: CASSRTSLREQYF. DNA of the CDR3: TGTGCCAGCAGTCGGACTAGCCTGAGGGAGCAGTACTTC.

The chain employs TRBV7-9 and TRBJ2-2; 10 bases map to TRBD2. The V segment lost 5 bases and the J segment 3 bases; nucleotides outside the gene matches: 3. CDR3 length equals 15 residues. Germline CDR1 SEHNR, CDR2 FQNEAQ (reference sequence). The CDR3 DNA reads as TGTGCCAGCAGCCCTAGCGGGAGTTACACCGGGGAGCTGTTTTTT. Protein sequence: CASSPSGSYTGELFF. The variable domain in full, with the rest retrieved from reference TRBV7-9 and TRBJ2-2, is DTGVSQNPRHKITKRGQNVTFRCDPISEHNRLYWYRQTLGQGPEFLTYFQNEAQLEKSRLLSDRFSAERPKGSFSTLEIQRTEQGDSAMYLCASSPSGSYTGELFFGEGSRLTVL.

The chain carries TRBV6-5 and TRBJ2-7; D is unresolved. CDR3 length: 14 residues. Germline CDR1 MNHEY, CDR2 SVGAGI. V lost 0 bases and J 1 base, leaving 7 bases between the germline ends. The chain's CDR3 is CASSYSSRSYEQYF. In DNA, the CDR3 is TGTGCCAGCAGTTACTCGTCGCGGTCCTACGAGCAGTACTTC.

This clone was found once. The genes are TRBV30 and TRBJ1-3; the D gene is possibly TRBD1 (6 bases). Germline lookup yields CDR1 GTSNPN and CDR2 SVGIG (reference sequence). Trimming pared 2 bases from V and 4 bases from J, leaving 12 bases between. The CDR3 spans 14 residues. The CDR3 here is CAWSKGDRGNTIYF. Written as DNA, the CDR3 is TGTGCCTGGAGTAAGGGCGACAGGGGAAACACCATATATTTT.

The genes are TRBV19 and TRBJ2-3; the D is unclear. Trimming removed 6 bases at V and 0 bases at J, with 1 base between. CDR1 and CDR2 from the germline V gene are LNHDA and SQIVND (reference sequence). This CDR3 region has 11 residues. The chain's CDR3 is CASRSTDTQYF. The CDR3 DNA reads TGTGCCAGTAGGAGCACAGATACGCAGTATTTT.

The V call is TRBV6-5, the J call TRBJ1-3; D gene unclear. This CDR3 spans 15 amino acids. Trimming cost V 6 bases and J 4 bases, with 16 bases left between them. Germline lookup yields CDR1 MNHEY and CDR2 SVGAGI. The CDR3 DNA reads as TGTGCCAGCAGGCCCACATGGGAATACGGAAACACCATATATTTT. Amino acid sequence: CASRPTWEYGNTIYF.

This chain links TRBV10-3 with TRBJ2-6; D not resolved. The V and J ends lost 5 bases and 1 base respectively, with 9 bases between them. The germline V gene has CDR1 ENHRY and CDR2 SYGVKD. CDR3 length: 15 residues. Written as DNA, the CDR3 is TGTGCCATCAGTACCCCGAGGTCTGGGGCCAACGTCCTGACTTTC. This encodes CAISTPRSGANVLTF.

This clone has only one observation. The genes are TRBV9 and TRBJ2-3; D uncertain. V was shortened by 3 bases and J by 2 bases, with 4 bases between the two germline ends. This CDR3 comprises 12 residues. The germline CDR1 and CDR2 sequences are SGDLS and YYNGEE. The CDR3 sequence: CASSGYTDTQYF. The CDR3 nucleotides read TGTGCCAGCAGCGGCTACACAGATACGCAGTATTTT.

The rearrangement links TRBV20-1 to TRBJ2-7, with D unclear. Germline loops: CDR1 DFQATT, CDR2 SNEGSKA (reference sequence). Trimming removed 1 base at V and 5 bases at J, with 6 bases between. This CDR3 has 11 residues. In DNA, the CDR3 is TGCAGTGCTAGAGTGGCGAACGAGCAGTACTTC. Its protein product is CSARVANEQYF.

The chain employs TRBV9 and TRBJ1-3; tentatively, D is TRBD1 (6 bases). Looked up from germline, CDR1 is SGDLS and CDR2 is YYNGEE. V dropped 1 base and J dropped 8 bases, with 13 bases sitting between them. This CDR3 comprises 14 residues. In DNA form, the CDR3 reads TGTGCCAGCAGCGTACAGGGGATGAGGGACACCATATATTTT. This encodes CASSVQGMRDTIYF.

With respect to this clone: Given the absence of the conserved phenylalanine or tryptophan at the CDR3 end, a read error is likely. It is unclear where the CDR3 begins or ends on the DNA, so no DNA is shown, and the CDR3 is as TCRdb lists it. The V call is TRBV28, the J call TRBJ2-7; the table gives TRBD2 as D, unverified against the DNA. The CDR3 comprises 12 residues, both ends counted. The germline V gene encodes CDR1 MDHEN and CDR2 SYDVKM. CDR3 in amino acids: CASRLGTGPLVL.

The gene calls are TRBV30 and TRBJ1-2; 12 bases are a match to TRBD1. This CDR3 contains 16 residues. V was pared by 2 bases and J by 6 bases, with 10 bases of the junction left unmatched. Germline V gives CDR1 GTSNPN, CDR2 SVGIG (reference sequence). CDR3: CAWSPLGTGGGDGYTF. The CDR3, as DNA: TGTGCCTGGAGTCCCTTGGGGACAGGGGGCGGCGATGGCTACACCTTC. Full variable domain (remainder filled in from reference TRBV30 and TRBJ1-2): SQTIHQWPATLVQPVGSPLSLECTVEGTSNPNLYWYRQAAGRGLQLLFYSVGIGQISSEVPQNLSASRPQDRQFILSSKKLLLSDSGFYLCAWSPLGTGGGDGYTFGSGTRLTVV.

The chain has TRBV4-3 and TRBJ2-1; TRBD2 matches 7 bases. The CDR3 is 15 amino acids. Germline V lookup: CDR1 LGHNA, CDR2 YSLEER. The V and J ends lost 1 base and 4 bases, in that order; junction bases with no gene match: 4. As DNA, the CDR3 is TGCGCCAGCAGCCAAGTCTCTAGCGGATACAATGAGCAGTTCTTC. It yields the protein CASSQVSSGYNEQFF.